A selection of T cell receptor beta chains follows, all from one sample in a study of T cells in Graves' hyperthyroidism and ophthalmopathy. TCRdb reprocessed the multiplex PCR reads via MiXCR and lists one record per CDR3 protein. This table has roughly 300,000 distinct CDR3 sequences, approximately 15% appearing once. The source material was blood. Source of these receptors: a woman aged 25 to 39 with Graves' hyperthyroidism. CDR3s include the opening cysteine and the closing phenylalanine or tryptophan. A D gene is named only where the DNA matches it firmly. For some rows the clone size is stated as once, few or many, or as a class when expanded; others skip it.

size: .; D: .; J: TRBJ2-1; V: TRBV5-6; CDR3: CASSLGWGDNNEQFF; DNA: TGTGCCAGCAGCTTGGGGTGGGGTGATAACAATGAGCAGTTCTTC
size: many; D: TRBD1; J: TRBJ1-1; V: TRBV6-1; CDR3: CASRGPDRVAEAFF; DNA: TGTGCCAGCAGGGGTCCTGACAGGGTTGCTGAAGCTTTCTTT
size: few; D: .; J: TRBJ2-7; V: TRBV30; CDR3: CAWSAWNEQYF; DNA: TGTGCCTGGAGTGCCTGGAACGAGCAGTACTTC
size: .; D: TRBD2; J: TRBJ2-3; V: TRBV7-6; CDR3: CASGSGSLNTQYF; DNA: TGTGCCAGCGGTAGCGGGAGCTTAAATACGCAGTATTTT
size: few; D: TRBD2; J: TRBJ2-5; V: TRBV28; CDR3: CASSSPTGTSGIDQETQYF; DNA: TGTGCCAGCAGTTCCCCGACGGGGACTAGCGGGATCGATCAAGAGACCCAGTACTTC
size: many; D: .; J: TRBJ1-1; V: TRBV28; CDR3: CASSPRRATEAFF; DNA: TGTGCCAGCAGTCCCCGGCGCGCCACTGAAGCTTTCTTT
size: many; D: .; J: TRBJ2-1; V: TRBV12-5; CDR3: CASGLDPPLGSSYNEQFF; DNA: TGTGCTAGTGGTTTGGACCCCCCCTTGGGGAGCTCCTACAATGAGCAGTTCTTC
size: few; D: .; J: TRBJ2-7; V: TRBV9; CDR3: CADEGEYEQYF; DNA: TGTGCCGACGAGGGGGAGTACGAGCAGTACTTC
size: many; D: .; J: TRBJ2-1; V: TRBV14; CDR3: CASSQVGREQFF; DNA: TGTGCCAGCAGCCAAGTTGGGAGGGAGCAGTTCTTC
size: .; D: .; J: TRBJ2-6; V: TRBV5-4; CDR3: CASSRYLTAGLSSGANVLTF; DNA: TGTGCCAGCAGCAGGTACTTGACGGCGGGACTCAGCTCTGGGGCCAACGTCCTGACTTTC
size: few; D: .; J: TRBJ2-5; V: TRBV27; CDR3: CASSLSLPPETQYF; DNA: TGTGCCAGCAGTTTATCCCTTCCCCCAGAGACCCAGTACTTC
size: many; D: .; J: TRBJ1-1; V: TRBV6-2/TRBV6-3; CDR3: CASSDGLSPEAFF; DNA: TGTGCCAGCAGTGACGGTTTGAGCCCTGAAGCTTTCTTT
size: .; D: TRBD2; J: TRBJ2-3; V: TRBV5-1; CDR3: CASRPPRLAGFPKAADTQYF; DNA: TGCGCCAGCCGACCGCCTCGACTAGCGGGCTTTCCCAAGGCGGCGGATACGCAGTATTTT
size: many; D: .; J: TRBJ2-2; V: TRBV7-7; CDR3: CASSLLRSGELFF; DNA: TGTGCTAGCAGCTTGTTAAGGTCCGGGGAGCTGTTTTTT
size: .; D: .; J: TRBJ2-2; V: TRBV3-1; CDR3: CASSQATEYTGELFF; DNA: TGTGCCAGCAGCCAAGCGACCGAATACACCGGGGAGCTGTTTTTT
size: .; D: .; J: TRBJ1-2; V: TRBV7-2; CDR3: CASSLAGVSGYGYTF; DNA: TGTGCCAGCAGCTTGGCAGGGGTTTCTGGCTATGGCTACACCTTC
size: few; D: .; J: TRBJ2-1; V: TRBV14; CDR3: CASSQGLRQADYNEQFF; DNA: TGTGCCAGCAGCCAAGGATTGAGACAGGCGGACTACAATGAGCAGTTCTTC
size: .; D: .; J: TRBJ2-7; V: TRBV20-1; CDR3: CSARRRGSHYEQYF; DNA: TGCAGTGCTAGGAGGCGGGGTAGCCATTACGAGCAGTACTTC